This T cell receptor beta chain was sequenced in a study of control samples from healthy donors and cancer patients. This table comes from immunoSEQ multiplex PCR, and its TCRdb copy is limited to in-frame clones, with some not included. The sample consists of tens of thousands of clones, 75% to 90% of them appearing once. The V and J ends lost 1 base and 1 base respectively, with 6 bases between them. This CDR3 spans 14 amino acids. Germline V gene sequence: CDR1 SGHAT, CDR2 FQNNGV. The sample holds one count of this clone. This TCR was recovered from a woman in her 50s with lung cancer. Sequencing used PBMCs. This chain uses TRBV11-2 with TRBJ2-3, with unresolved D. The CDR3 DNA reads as TGTGCCAGCAGCTTAGTCTCAGGCACAGATACGCAGTATTTT. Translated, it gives CASSLVSGTDTQYF.